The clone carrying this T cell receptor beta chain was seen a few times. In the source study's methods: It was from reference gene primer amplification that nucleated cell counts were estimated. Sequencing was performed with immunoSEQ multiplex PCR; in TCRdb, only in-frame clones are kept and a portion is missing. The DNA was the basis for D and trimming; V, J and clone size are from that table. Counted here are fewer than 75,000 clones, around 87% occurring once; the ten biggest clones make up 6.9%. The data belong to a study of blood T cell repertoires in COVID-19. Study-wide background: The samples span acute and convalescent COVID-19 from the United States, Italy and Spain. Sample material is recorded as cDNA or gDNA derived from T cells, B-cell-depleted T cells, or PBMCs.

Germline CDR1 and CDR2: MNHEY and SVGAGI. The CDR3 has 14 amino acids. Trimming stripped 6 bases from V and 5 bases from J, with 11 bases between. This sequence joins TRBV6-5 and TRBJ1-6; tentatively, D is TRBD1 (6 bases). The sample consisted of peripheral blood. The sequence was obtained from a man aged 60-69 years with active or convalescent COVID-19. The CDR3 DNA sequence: TGTGCCAGCAGCTTGACAGGAGATAATTCACCCCTCCACTTT. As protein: CASSLTGDNSPLHF.